This T cell receptor (beta chain) stems from a study of regulatory T cells in long-lasting Graves disease. Study results and caveats: Shared public clonotypes totalled 2,741 in persistent patients, compared with just under 1,000 in new patients. Newly diagnosed disease favored TRBV20-1 and TRBJ2-1 over persistent disease.

CDR3 regions were amplified by Arm-PCR using iRepertoire HTBI primers to build TCR beta libraries. TCRdb redid the calling of the multiplex PCR reads with MiXCR, one entry per CDR3 protein. The sample lists some 500,000 distinct CDR3 sequences; roughly 13% were seen once. This CDR3 comprises 12 residues. V gave up 3 bases and J gave up 8 bases, with 7 bases separating them. Germline V lookup: CDR1 LNHDA, CDR2 SQIVND (reference sequence). About this clonotype itself: What it recognizes is unknown.

Time point given: newly diagnosed GD, antithyroid drugs for less than 3 months. From PBMCs, RNA was extracted and then used to make the TCR library. These data were also reused for a study on T cells in Graves' hyperthyroidism and ophthalmopathy. Per that paper: In the first-round RT-PCR of the TCR CDR3, the HTBI primer set was used.

The rearrangement links TRBV19 to TRBJ1-4; no definite D call. The receptor was derived from a man in his thirties or forties with Graves disease. The specimen comprised peripheral blood mononuclear cells (PBMCs), sampled at new diagnosis, from a patient treated with antithyroid drugs. This CDR3 is CASSISGEKLFF. The DNA of the CDR3 is TGTGCCAGTAGTATCAGTGGCGAAAAACTGTTTTTT.